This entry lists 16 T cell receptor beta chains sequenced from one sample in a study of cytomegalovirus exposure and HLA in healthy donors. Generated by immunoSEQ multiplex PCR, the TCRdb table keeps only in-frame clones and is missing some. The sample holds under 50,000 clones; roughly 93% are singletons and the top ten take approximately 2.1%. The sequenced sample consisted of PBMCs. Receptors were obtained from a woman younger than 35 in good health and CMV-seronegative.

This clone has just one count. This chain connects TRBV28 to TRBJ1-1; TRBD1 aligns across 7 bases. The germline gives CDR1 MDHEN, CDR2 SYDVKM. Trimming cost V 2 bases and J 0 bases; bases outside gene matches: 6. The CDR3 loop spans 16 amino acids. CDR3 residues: CASSLTGDRVNTEAFF. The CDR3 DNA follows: TGTGCCAGCAGTTTAACGGGAGACAGGGTGAACACTGAAGCTTTCTTT. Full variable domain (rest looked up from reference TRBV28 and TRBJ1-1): DVKVTQSSRYLVKRTGEKVFLECVQDMDHENMFWYRQDPGLGLRLIYFSYDVKMKEKGDIPEGYSVSREKKERFSLILESASTNQTSMYLCASSLTGDRVNTEAFFGQGTRLTVV.

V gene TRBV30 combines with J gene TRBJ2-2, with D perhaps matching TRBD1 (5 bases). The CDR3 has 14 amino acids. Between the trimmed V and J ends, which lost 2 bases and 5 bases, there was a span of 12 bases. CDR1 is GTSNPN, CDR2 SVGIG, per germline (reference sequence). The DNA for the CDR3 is TGTGCCTGGAGTACAGGTTTCGGGACCGGGGAGCTGTTTTTT. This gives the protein CAWSTGFGTGELFF. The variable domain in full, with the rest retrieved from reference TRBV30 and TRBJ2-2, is SQTIHQWPATLVQPVGSPLSLECTVEGTSNPNLYWYRQAAGRGLQLLFYSVGIGQISSEVPQNLSASRPQDRQFILSSKKLLLSDSGFYLCAWSTGFGTGELFFGEGSRLTVL.

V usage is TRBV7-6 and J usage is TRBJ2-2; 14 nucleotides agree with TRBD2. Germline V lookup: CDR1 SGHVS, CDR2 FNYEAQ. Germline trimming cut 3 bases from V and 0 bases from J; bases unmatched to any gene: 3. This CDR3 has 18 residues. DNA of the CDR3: TGTGCCAGCAGCTTGGGACTAGCGGGGGCACCGAACACCGGGGAGCTGTTTTTT. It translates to CASSLGLAGAPNTGELFF.

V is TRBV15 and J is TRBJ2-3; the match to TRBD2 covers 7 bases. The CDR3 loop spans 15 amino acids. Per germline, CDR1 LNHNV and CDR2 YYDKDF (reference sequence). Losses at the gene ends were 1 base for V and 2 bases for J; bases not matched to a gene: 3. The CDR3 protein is CATSRASGITDTQYF. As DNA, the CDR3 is TGTGCCACCAGCAGAGCCAGCGGGATCACAGATACGCAGTATTTT.

As DNA, the CDR3 is TGTGCCTGGAGTGTACAGGGGCCTTATCATGAGCAGTTCTTC. Protein: CAWSVQGPYHEQFF. The rearrangement uses TRBV30 and TRBJ2-1; TRBD1 matches at 7 bases. J lost 8 bases, V lost 0 bases, and 7 bases had no gene match. The CDR3 has 14 residues. CDR1 GTSNPN and CDR2 SVGIG come from the germline V gene (reference sequence).

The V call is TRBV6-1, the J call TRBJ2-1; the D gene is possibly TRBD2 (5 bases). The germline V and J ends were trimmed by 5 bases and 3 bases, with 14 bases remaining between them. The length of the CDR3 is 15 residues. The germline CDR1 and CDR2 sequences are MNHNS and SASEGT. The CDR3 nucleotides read TGTGCCAGCAGTAAGGCTTCCGGGGACTACAATGAGCAGTTCTTC. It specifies CASSKASGDYNEQFF.

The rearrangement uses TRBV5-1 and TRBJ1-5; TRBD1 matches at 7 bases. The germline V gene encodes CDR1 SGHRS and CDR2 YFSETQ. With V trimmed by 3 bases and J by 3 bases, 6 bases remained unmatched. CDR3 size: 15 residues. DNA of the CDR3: TGCGCCAGCAGCTCGGGGGGGACAGACAATCAGCCCCAGCATTTT. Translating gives CASSSGGTDNQPQHF.

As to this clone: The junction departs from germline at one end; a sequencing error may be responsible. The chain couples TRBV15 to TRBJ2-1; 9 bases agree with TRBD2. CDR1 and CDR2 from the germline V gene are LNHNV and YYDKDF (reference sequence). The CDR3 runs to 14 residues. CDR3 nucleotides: TGTGCCACCAGGAGAGCGGGGGGTTACAATGAGCAGTTCTTC. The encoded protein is CATRRAGGYNEQFF.

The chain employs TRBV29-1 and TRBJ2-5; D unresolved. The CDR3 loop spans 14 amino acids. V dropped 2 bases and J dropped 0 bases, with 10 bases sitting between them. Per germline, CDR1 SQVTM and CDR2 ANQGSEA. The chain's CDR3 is CSVELEPDQETQYF. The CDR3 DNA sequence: TGCAGCGTTGAACTGGAGCCTGACCAAGAGACCCAGTACTTC.

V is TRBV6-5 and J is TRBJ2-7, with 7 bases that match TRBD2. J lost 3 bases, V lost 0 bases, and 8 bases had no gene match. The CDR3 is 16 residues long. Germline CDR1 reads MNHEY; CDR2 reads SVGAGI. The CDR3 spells CASSYSGLEMNYEQYF. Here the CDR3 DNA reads TGTGCCAGCAGTTACTCCGGACTAGAAATGAACTACGAGCAGTACTTC.

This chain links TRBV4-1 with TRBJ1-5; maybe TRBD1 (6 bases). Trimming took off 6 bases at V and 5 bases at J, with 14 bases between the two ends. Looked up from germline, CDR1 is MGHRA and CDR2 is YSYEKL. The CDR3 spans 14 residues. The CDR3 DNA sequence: TGCGCCAGCAGGGCTACAGGGTTTGATCAGCCCCAGCATTTT. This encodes CASRATGFDQPQHF.

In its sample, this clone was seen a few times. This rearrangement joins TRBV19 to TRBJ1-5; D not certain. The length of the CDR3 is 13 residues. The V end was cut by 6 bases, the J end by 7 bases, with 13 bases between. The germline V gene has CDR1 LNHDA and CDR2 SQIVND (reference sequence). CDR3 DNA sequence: TGTGCCAGTAGCCAGAACGTCCGACAGCCCCAGCATTTT. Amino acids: CASSQNVRQPQHF.

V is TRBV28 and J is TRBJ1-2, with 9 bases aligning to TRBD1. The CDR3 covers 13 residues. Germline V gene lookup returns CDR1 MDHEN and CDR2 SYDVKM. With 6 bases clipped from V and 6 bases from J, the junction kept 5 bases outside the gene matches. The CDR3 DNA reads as TGTGCCAGCAGGCAACAGGGGGCTGATGGCTACACCTTC. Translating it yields CASRQQGADGYTF.

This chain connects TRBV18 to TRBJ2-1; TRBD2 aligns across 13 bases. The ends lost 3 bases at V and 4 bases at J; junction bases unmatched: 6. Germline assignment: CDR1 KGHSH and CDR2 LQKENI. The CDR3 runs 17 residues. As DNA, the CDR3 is TGTGCCAGCTCACCGAGACTAGCGGGGGGTGGATACAATGAGCAGTTCTTC. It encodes CASSPRLAGGGYNEQFF.

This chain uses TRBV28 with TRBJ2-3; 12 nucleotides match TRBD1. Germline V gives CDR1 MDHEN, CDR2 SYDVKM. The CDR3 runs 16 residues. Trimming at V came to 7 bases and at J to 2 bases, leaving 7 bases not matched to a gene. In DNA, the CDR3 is TGTGCCAGCAACATACCGGGACAGGGGGCCACAGATACGCAGTATTTT. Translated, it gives CASNIPGQGATDTQYF. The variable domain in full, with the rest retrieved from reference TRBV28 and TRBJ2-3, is DVKVTQSSRYLVKRTGEKVFLECVQDMDHENMFWYRQDPGLGLRLIYFSYDVKMKEKGDIPEGYSVSREKKERFSLILESASTNQTSMYLCASNIPGQGATDTQYFGPGTRLTVL.

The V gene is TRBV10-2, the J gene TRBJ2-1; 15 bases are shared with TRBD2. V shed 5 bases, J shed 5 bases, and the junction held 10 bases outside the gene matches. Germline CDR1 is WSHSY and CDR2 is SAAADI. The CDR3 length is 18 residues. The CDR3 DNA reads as TGCGCCAGCAGTCCCGGACTAGCGGGGGGGCCTAAGAACAATGAGCAGTTCTTC. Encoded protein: CASSPGLAGGPKNNEQFF.